These 20 T cell receptor beta chains came from one sample sequenced in a study of cytomegalovirus exposure and HLA in healthy donors. Researchers ran the PCR with 60 Vbeta and 13 Jbeta primers. Clones were sequenced by immunoSEQ multiplex PCR, and TCRdb holds only the in-frame ones, with some missing. This table holds around 150,000 clones, roughly 80% found once. The specimen was PBMCs. Receptors were obtained from a man in his fifties or sixties in good health and CMV-seropositive.

This clone occurred once. This sequence joins TRBV6-6 and TRBJ1-6, with D tentatively TRBD1 (5 bases). The CDR3 totals 13 residues. Trimming removed 6 bases from V and 7 bases from J, with 10 bases in between. Germline loops: CDR1 MNHNY, CDR2 SVGAGI (reference sequence). CDR3 sequence: CASRETVNSPLHF. DNA of the CDR3: TGTGCCAGCAGGGAGACAGTCAATTCACCCCTCCACTTT.

The chain combines TRBV27 with TRBJ2-3, with a tentative D call TRBD2 (6 bases). CDR1 is MNHEY and CDR2 is SMNVEV in the germline V gene (reference sequence). There are 16 residues in the CDR3. V was cut by 3 bases and J by 0 bases, with 13 bases left in between. The CDR3 spells CASSFGGSPSTDTQYF. CDR3 bases: TGTGCCAGCAGTTTTGGGGGGTCCCCTAGCACAGATACGCAGTATTTT.

CDR3 region: CATSRDRQGEFQPQHF. In DNA form, the CDR3 reads TGTGCCACCAGCAGAGATAGGCAGGGCGAGTTTCAGCCCCAGCATTTT. V is TRBV15 and J is TRBJ1-5; D is possibly TRBD1 (5 bases). Trimming removed 0 bases from V and 6 bases from J, with 15 bases in between. This CDR3 spans 16 amino acids. CDR1 LNHNV and CDR2 YYDKDF come from the germline V gene (reference sequence).

This clone was observed a handful of times. CDR3 amino acids: CASRFRDRGTDTQYF. In nucleotides, the CDR3 is TGTGCCAGCAGGTTCCGGGACAGGGGCACAGATACGCAGTATTTT. The chain joins TRBV13 to TRBJ2-3, with 9 bases identical to TRBD1. The CDR3 covers 15 residues. Germline-derived CDR1 and CDR2 are PRHDT and FYEKMQ (reference sequence). V dropped 6 bases and J dropped 1; count of bases not matched to a gene: 5.

This chain links TRBV5-3 with TRBJ2-1; 13 positions match TRBD2. TRBV5-3 is flagged as an ORF with uncertain function. With 4 bases clipped from V and 2 bases from J, the junction kept 3 bases outside the gene matches. CDR3 size: 16 residues. The CDR3 DNA reads TGTGCCAGAAGCCCTGGGACTAGCGGGACCTACAATGAGCAGTTCTTC. Translated: CARSPGTSGTYNEQFF.

The chain recombines TRBV19 with TRBJ2-3; 8 bases map to TRBD1. The germline gives CDR1 LNHDA, CDR2 SQIVND (reference sequence). The CDR3 runs 17 residues. V lost 5 bases, J lost 0 bases, and 10 bases stayed unmatched. The CDR3 protein is CASSLPPRTGSTDTQYF. CDR3 sequence (DNA): TGTGCCAGTAGTCTTCCCCCTCGGACAGGGAGCACAGATACGCAGTATTTT. The full variable domain, completed using reference TRBV19 and TRBJ2-3, is DGGITQSPKYLFRKEGQNVTLSCEQNLNHDAMYWYRQDPGQGLRLIYYSQIVNDFQKGDIAEGYSVSREKKESFPLTVTSAQKNPTAFYLCASSLPPRTGSTDTQYFGPGTRLTVL.

This chain links TRBV14 with TRBJ1-1; the D gene is possibly TRBD1 (6 bases). With 5 bases removed from V and 5 bases from J, the gap between germline ends came to 9 bases. CDR1 and CDR2 from the germline V gene are SGHDN and FVKESK. The CDR3 contains 12 residues. CDR3 DNA: TGTGCCAGCAGCGTCAGGGGTACTGAAGCTTTCTTT. Its translation: CASSVRGTEAFF.

This clone has only a few counts. This rearrangement joins TRBV7-2 to TRBJ2-3; D remains unclear. Trimming took off 1 base at V and 2 bases at J, with 7 bases between the two ends. CDR1 and CDR2 (germline): SGHTA, FQGNSA. The CDR3 length is 14 residues. The CDR3 loop reads CASSLGAHTDTQYF. The CDR3 nucleotides read TGTGCCAGCAGCTTAGGGGCACACACAGATACGCAGTATTTT.

In its sample, this clone was seen once. The chain carries TRBV21-1 and TRBJ1-6. TRBV21-1 is an annotated pseudogene. The CDR3 runs 17 residues. CDR3 in amino acids: CASSKGRAPPPPSPLHF. CDR3 in DNA: TGTGCCAGCAGCAAAGGCCGCGCGCCACCCCCCCCTTCACCCCTCCACTTT.

V is TRBV27 and J is TRBJ2-2, with D hard to call. Germline-derived CDR1 and CDR2 are MNHEY and SMNVEV (reference sequence). The V end was cut by 7 bases, the J end by 0 bases, with 6 bases between. CDR3 length: 13 amino acids. The CDR3 sequence: CASTTPNTGELFF. CDR3 DNA: TGTGCCAGCACAACTCCGAACACCGGGGAGCTGTTTTTT.

This clone was seen a handful of times. Its ends do not fully match the called genes, so a read error is possible. The rearrangement uses TRBV7-9 and TRBJ1-1; 8 nucleotides align to TRBD1. From germline, CDR1 is SEHNR and CDR2 FQNEAQ (reference sequence). The CDR3 is 14 residues long. CDR3 nucleotides: TGTTCCAGCAGCTTTCAGGGACAGGTTACTGAAGCTTTCTTT. Protein sequence: CSSSFQGQVTEAFF.

V usage is TRBV7-9 and J usage is TRBJ2-3; TRBD1 matches at 9 bases. Germline loops: CDR1 SEHNR, CDR2 FQNEAQ (reference sequence). CDR3 size: 15 residues. Trimming at V came to 6 bases and at J to 2 bases, leaving 6 bases not matched to a gene. The CDR3 region has the DNA TGTGCCAGCAGGAGGACAGGGGCCCACACAGATACGCAGTATTTT. This encodes CASRRTGAHTDTQYF.

This clone was detected once. The V gene is TRBV6-1, the J gene TRBJ1-4; the match to TRBD1 covers 8 bases. V lost 4 bases and J lost 0; bases outside the gene matches: 10. The V gene's germline CDR1 is MNHNS and CDR2 SASEGT. The CDR3 consists of 18 residues. CDR3: CASSGGQGGLATNEKLFF. DNA for the CDR3: TGTGCCAGCAGTGGAGGACAGGGCGGGCTGGCAACTAATGAAAAACTGTTTTTT.

The gene calls are TRBV28 and TRBJ2-7; 15 positions match TRBD2. The length of the CDR3 is 19 residues. V dropped 2 bases and J dropped 0; count of bases not matched to a gene: 8. Per the germline V gene, CDR1 is MDHEN and CDR2 is SYDVKM. The CDR3 loop is CASSLRAGLAGGGSYEQYF. CDR3 coding DNA: TGTGCCAGCAGTTTAAGAGCGGGACTAGCGGGAGGAGGCTCCTACGAGCAGTACTTC. The complete variable domain, with remaining parts taken from reference TRBV28 and TRBJ2-7, reads DVKVTQSSRYLVKRTGEKVFLECVQDMDHENMFWYRQDPGLGLRLIYFSYDVKMKEKGDIPEGYSVSREKKERFSLILESASTNQTSMYLCASSLRAGLAGGGSYEQYFGPGTRLTVT.

CDR3 sequence: CASSLGVLYEQYF. Here the CDR3 DNA reads TGTGCCAGCAGCTTAGGAGTTCTCTACGAGCAGTACTTC. The chain uses TRBV11-3 and TRBJ2-7, with unresolved D. Germline V lookup: CDR1 SGHNT, CDR2 YENEEA. The CDR3 is 13 residues long. V lost 1 base, J lost 3 bases, and 7 bases lay in between.

This clone showed up just a few times. The gene calls are TRBV10-3 and TRBJ1-1; D gene ambiguous. This CDR3 is built from 14 residues. CDR1 is ENHRY, CDR2 SYGVKD, per germline. CDR3 amino acids: CATGRTAPNTEAFF. As DNA, the CDR3 is TGTGCAACGGGGAGAACTGCTCCGAACACTGAAGCTTTCTTT.

This rearrangement joins TRBV5-1 to TRBJ2-5; the match to TRBD2 covers 10 bases. V was pared by 3 bases and J by 4 bases, with 6 bases of the junction left unmatched. Germline CDR1 and CDR2: SGHRS and YFSETQ. This CDR3 has 15 amino acids. The CDR3 here is CASSYPGLALETQYF. DNA for the CDR3: TGCGCCAGCAGCTACCCGGGACTAGCGTTAGAGACCCAGTACTTC.

This clone was observed a handful of times. The V gene is TRBV29-1, the J gene TRBJ2-7, with a tentative D call TRBD1 (6 bases). The CDR3 contains 10 residues. V dropped 8 bases and J dropped 6 bases, with 11 bases sitting between them. CDR1 and CDR2 from the germline V gene are SQVTM and ANQGSEA. The CDR3 here is CSLRGGEQYF. In DNA, the CDR3 is TGCAGCCTTAGAGGGGGCGAGCAGTACTTC.

The genes are TRBV9 and TRBJ2-3; D uncertain. The V gene's germline CDR1 is SGDLS and CDR2 YYNGEE. CDR3 length: 14 residues. V shed 0 bases and J shed 4 bases, with 9 bases lying between them. CDR3 nucleotide sequence: TGTGCCAGCAGCGTAGGAGGATGGGCAGATACGCAGTATTTT. Encoded protein: CASSVGGWADTQYF.

The CDR3 region has the DNA TGTGCCAGCAGCTTATTGGACATCAATCAGCCCCAGCATTTT. Its translation is CASSLLDINQPQHF. V and J are TRBV7-2 and TRBJ1-5; the D gene is possibly TRBD1 (5 bases). The CDR3 runs 14 residues. Trimming took off 2 bases at V and 3 bases at J, with 8 bases between the two ends. Per germline, CDR1 SGHTA and CDR2 FQGNSA.